Included here is one T cell receptor beta chain sequence, with context. This clonotype was recorded many times. It lacks a known antigen. No much larger clone exists at a distance of one base, and base qualities are not known. Library method: PCR. Sequencer: Illumina HiSeq 2500. TCR library preparation used molecular barcoding, with unique molecular identifiers applied to normalize quantification of the TCRbeta repertoire. TCRdb applied fastp at Q25 and MiXCR to the public reads, then kept only in-frame beta chains. Identical CDR3 protein sequences are pooled into one entry, listed with their most common genes and DNA. The table for this sample lists 80,000 to 95,000 distinct CDR3 sequences; approximately 8.4% of them were counted only once. Clones ranked in the top ten supply under 8% of the sample. In the germline V gene, CDR1 corresponds to SGHRS and CDR2 to YFSETQ. V lost 4 bases and J lost 1 base; the stretch between them is 14 bases long. The CDR3 covers 16 residues, taking in both the cysteine and the phenylalanine. Only the CDR3 DNA stays, 48 bases, in frame from base 1.

The entry originates in a study of T-cell reconstitution after alpha-beta-depleted transplantation in children (dated by TCRdb to about 2016). As for the study more broadly: T-cell immune reconstitution after TCRalphabeta/CD19-depleted allogeneic hematopoietic cell transplantation in children was quantitatively tracked in the study by means of TCR repertoire profiling.

The rearranged chain carries TRBV5-1 and TRBJ2-2; the D segment might be TRBD1 or TRBD2, since each matches 5 bases. The sequence derives from a human donor who donated a stem cell graft to a child with congenital amegakaryocytic thrombocytopenia. Material: PBMCs from the stem cell graft donor, obtained from the stem cell graft. The CDR3 sequence is CASSAFGTENTGELFF. At the DNA level, the sequence is TGCGCCAGCAGCGCGTTTGGGACCGAGAACACCGGGGAGCTGTTTTTT. The CDR3 plus the reference TRBV5-1 and TRBJ2-2 genes for the other parts give the full variable domain: KAGVTQTPRYLIKTRGQQVTLSCSPISGHRSVSWYQQTPGQGLQFLFEYFSETQRNKGNFPGRFSGRQFSNSRSEMNVSTLELGDSALYLCASSAFGTENTGELFFGEGSRLTVL.